This TCR beta chain was identified during a study of cytomegalovirus exposure and HLA in healthy donors. The study, taken as a whole, reports: Associated with cytomegalovirus, according to the listing, were 150 to 200 TCR beta chains. The classifier reportedly diagnosed cytomegalovirus status with high sensitivity and specificity.

Only in-frame clones appear in the TCRdb table, and some are missing; sequencing was by immunoSEQ multiplex PCR. The sample shows some 130,000 clones, 80% to 90% of them seen only once. The donors were members of the validation cohort comprising over a hundred subjects, separate from the approximately 630-subject first cohort. The count of this clone is one. Its antigen is not known. The ends lost 7 bases at V and 0 bases at J; junction bases unmatched: 9. This CDR3 is built from 16 residues. CDR1 and CDR2 (germline): SNHLY, FYNNEI. Sequencing used PBMCs. This TCR came from a man younger than 30 in good health and CMV-seronegative. V and J are TRBV2 and TRBJ2-1, with 7 bases fitting TRBD1. The CDR3 nucleotides read TGTGCCAGCATCCCCGACAGGGCGAGCTCCTACAATGAGCAGTTCTTC. Protein product: CASIPDRASSYNEQFF.